A selection of T cell receptor beta chains follows, all from one sample in a study of T cells after posttransplantation cyclophosphamide. Using immunoSEQ multiplex PCR, the repertoire was profiled, and TCRdb retains in-frame clones only, with some absent. Of about 7,300 clones listed, more than 90% are singletons. Sequenced input: CD4+ T cells sorted from blood. The receptors were gathered from a woman aged 45-65 years in good health and a related stem cell transplant donor. Each CDR3 is given with its conserved first and last residue. A D gene is named only where the DNA matches it firmly. Clone sizes are given selectively: once, few, many, or a class where the clone is expanded.

j_call: TRBJ2-3
v_call: TRBV10-2
d_call: -
clone_size: -
cdr3_length: 12
cdr3_aa: CASSRSSDTQYF
cdr3_nt: TGCGCCAGCAGTCGGTCCTCGGATACGCAGTATTTT

j_call: TRBJ2-7
v_call: TRBV9
d_call: -
clone_size: -
cdr3_length: 14
cdr3_aa: CASSVDSGSYEQYF
cdr3_nt: TGTGCCAGCAGCGTAGACAGCGGGTCCTACGAGCAGTACTTC

j_call: TRBJ2-4
v_call: TRBV7-9
d_call: -
clone_size: -
cdr3_length: 15
cdr3_aa: CASSFLSLAKNIQYF
cdr3_nt: TGTGCCAGCAGCTTTTTGTCTTTAGCCAAAAACATTCAGTACTTC

j_call: TRBJ2-2
v_call: TRBV5-1
d_call: TRBD2
clone_size: -
cdr3_length: 17
cdr3_aa: CASSPGTSGANTGELFF
cdr3_nt: TGCGCCAGCTCCCCAGGGACTAGCGGGGCGAACACCGGGGAGCTGTTTTTT

j_call: TRBJ2-2
v_call: TRBV21-1
d_call: -
clone_size: -
cdr3_length: 19
cdr3_aa: CASSKPGTSGTANTGELFF
cdr3_nt: TGTGCCAGCAGCAAACCAGGGACTAGCGGGACCGCGAACACCGGGGAGCTGTTTTTT

j_call: TRBJ1-2
v_call: TRBV7-8
d_call: -
clone_size: -
cdr3_length: 15
cdr3_aa: CASSLGVGTKGGYTF
cdr3_nt: TGTGCCAGCAGCTTAGGGGTAGGGACAAAAGGTGGCTACACCTTC

j_call: TRBJ2-5
v_call: TRBV29-1
d_call: -
clone_size: -
cdr3_length: 12
cdr3_aa: CSVPDYQETQYF
cdr3_nt: TGCAGCGTTCCGGACTACCAAGAGACCCAGTACTTC

j_call: TRBJ1-5
v_call: TRBV6-5
d_call: -
clone_size: -
cdr3_length: 14
cdr3_aa: CASSYSGGNQPQHF
cdr3_nt: TGTGCCAGCAGTTACTCGGGGGGAAATCAGCCCCAGCATTTT

j_call: TRBJ1-3
v_call: TRBV5-6
d_call: -
clone_size: once
cdr3_length: 15
cdr3_aa: CASSLGDPEGNTIYF
cdr3_nt: TGTGCCAGCAGCTTGGGAGATCCCGAGGGAAACACCATATATTTT

j_call: TRBJ1-2
v_call: TRBV10-3
d_call: -
clone_size: -
cdr3_length: 14
cdr3_aa: CAISESRRNYGYTF
cdr3_nt: TGTGCCATCAGTGAGTCAAGGCGGAACTATGGCTACACCTTC

j_call: TRBJ2-6
v_call: TRBV19
d_call: TRBD1
clone_size: -
cdr3_length: 18
cdr3_aa: CASSKVTGGESGANVLTF
cdr3_nt: TGTGCCAGTAGTAAGGTAACAGGGGGCGAGTCTGGGGCCAACGTCCTGACTTTC

j_call: TRBJ2-1
v_call: TRBV7-9
d_call: TRBD1
clone_size: -
cdr3_length: 15
cdr3_aa: CASSPGTEQSNEQFF
cdr3_nt: TGTGCCAGCAGCCCCGGGACAGAGCAGAGCAATGAGCAGTTCTTC

j_call: TRBJ2-3
v_call: TRBV6-5
d_call: TRBD1
clone_size: -
cdr3_length: 15
cdr3_aa: CASRRGQGLSDTQYF
cdr3_nt: TGTGCCAGCAGGCGGGGACAGGGCTTGTCAGATACGCAGTATTTT

j_call: TRBJ1-1
v_call: TRBV7-3
d_call: -
clone_size: -
cdr3_length: 13
cdr3_aa: CASSLTQNTEAFF
cdr3_nt: TGTGCCAGCAGCTTAACACAGAACACTGAAGCTTTCTTT

j_call: TRBJ2-1
v_call: TRBV11-3
d_call: -
clone_size: -
cdr3_length: 13
cdr3_aa: CASSLDRNNEQFF
cdr3_nt: TGTGCCAGCAGCTTAGATAGAAACAATGAGCAGTTCTTC

j_call: TRBJ2-5
v_call: TRBV7-7
d_call: TRBD2
clone_size: -
cdr3_length: 15
cdr3_aa: CASSSGLAGLETQYF
cdr3_nt: TGTGCTAGCAGCTCCGGACTAGCGGGACTAGAGACCCAGTACTTC

j_call: TRBJ2-7
v_call: TRBV6-1
d_call: -
clone_size: -
cdr3_length: 15
cdr3_aa: CASSEALESSYEQYF
cdr3_nt: TGTGCCAGCAGTGAAGCGCTCGAGAGCTCCTACGAGCAGTACTTC

j_call: TRBJ1-1
v_call: TRBV19
d_call: TRBD1
clone_size: few
cdr3_length: 14
cdr3_aa: CASRQTGMNTEAFF
cdr3_nt: TGTGCCAGTAGGCAGACAGGGATGAACACTGAAGCTTTCTTT

j_call: TRBJ1-4
v_call: TRBV5-1
d_call: TRBD1
clone_size: -
cdr3_length: 14
cdr3_aa: CASRMDRAIEKLFF
cdr3_nt: TGCGCCAGCAGGATGGACAGGGCGATTGAAAAACTGTTTTTT

j_call: TRBJ1-1
v_call: TRBV19
d_call: -
clone_size: -
cdr3_length: 14
cdr3_aa: CASSIGRASTEAFF
cdr3_nt: TGTGCCAGTAGTATCGGCAGGGCGAGCACTGAAGCTTTCTTT

j_call: TRBJ1-5
v_call: TRBV19
d_call: -
clone_size: few
cdr3_length: 16
cdr3_aa: CASSIVRILVSQPQHF
cdr3_nt: TGTGCCAGTAGTATAGTGCGGATTTTGGTCTCTCAGCCCCAGCATTTT

j_call: TRBJ2-5
v_call: TRBV4-1
d_call: TRBD2
clone_size: -
cdr3_length: 13
cdr3_aa: CASAGGYQETQYF
cdr3_nt: TGCGCCAGCGCGGGGGGCTACCAAGAGACCCAGTACTTC

j_call: TRBJ2-3
v_call: TRBV6-6
d_call: TRBD2
clone_size: once
cdr3_length: 13
cdr3_aa: CASSAGGPDTQYF
cdr3_nt: TGTGCCAGCAGCGCGGGGGGGCCAGATACGCAGTATTTT

j_call: TRBJ2-5
v_call: TRBV7-2
d_call: TRBD1
clone_size: -
cdr3_length: 16
cdr3_aa: CASSLRWTGEGETQYF
cdr3_nt: TGTGCCAGCAGCTTAAGGTGGACAGGGGAAGGGGAGACCCAGTACTTC

j_call: TRBJ1-5
v_call: TRBV21-1
d_call: -
clone_size: -
cdr3_length: 16
cdr3_aa: CASSKEGGQPLQPQHF
cdr3_nt: TGTGCCAGCAGCAAAGAGGGGGGACAGCCGCTTCAGCCCCAGCATTTT

j_call: TRBJ1-6
v_call: TRBV7-8
d_call: -
clone_size: -
cdr3_length: 14
cdr3_aa: CASSPRDDNSPLHF
cdr3_nt: TGTGCCAGCAGCCCACGGGATGATAATTCACCCCTCCACTTT

j_call: TRBJ1-4
v_call: TRBV7-2
d_call: -
clone_size: -
cdr3_length: 15
cdr3_aa: CASSPIITRGEKLFF
cdr3_nt: TGTGCCAGCAGCCCCATTATCACCCGGGGAGAAAAACTGTTTTTT

j_call: TRBJ1-1
v_call: TRBV6-6
d_call: TRBD1
clone_size: -
cdr3_length: 15
cdr3_aa: CASSYSDRGMTEAFF
cdr3_nt: TGTGCCAGCAGTTACTCGGACAGGGGGATGACTGAAGCTTTCTTT

j_call: TRBJ1-6
v_call: TRBV5-1
d_call: -
clone_size: -
cdr3_length: 12
cdr3_aa: CASRQNNSPLHF
cdr3_nt: TGCGCCAGTCGACAGAATAATTCACCCCTCCACTTT

j_call: TRBJ1-1
v_call: TRBV18
d_call: TRBD1
clone_size: -
cdr3_length: 16
cdr3_aa: CASSPLGDRVNTEAFF
cdr3_nt: TGTGCCAGCTCACCATTAGGGGACAGGGTGAACACTGAAGCTTTCTTT

j_call: TRBJ2-7
v_call: TRBV16
d_call: TRBD2
clone_size: -
cdr3_length: 17
cdr3_aa: CASSQSGLAGGSYEQYF
cdr3_nt: TGTGCCAGCAGCCAATCGGGACTAGCGGGAGGATCCTACGAGCAGTACTTC

j_call: TRBJ2-1
v_call: TRBV25-1
d_call: TRBD2
clone_size: -
cdr3_length: 16
cdr3_aa: CASSDTGTSVSGEQFF
cdr3_nt: TGTGCCAGCAGTGATACCGGGACTAGCGTCTCGGGTGAGCAGTTCTTC

j_call: TRBJ2-7
v_call: TRBV28
d_call: -
clone_size: -
cdr3_length: 13
cdr3_aa: CASSLLPTYEQYF
cdr3_nt: TGTGCCAGCAGTTTACTACCTACCTACGAGCAGTACTTC

j_call: TRBJ1-6
v_call: TRBV7-2
d_call: -
clone_size: -
cdr3_length: 15
cdr3_aa: CASSTGGSWDSPLHF
cdr3_nt: TGTGCCAGCAGTACAGGAGGGTCATGGGATTCACCCCTCCACTTT

j_call: TRBJ2-1
v_call: TRBV5-1
d_call: -
clone_size: once
cdr3_length: 16
cdr3_aa: CASSYPGTTNYNEQFF
cdr3_nt: TGCGCCAGCAGCTACCCCGGGACAACTAACTACAATGAGCAGTTCTTC

j_call: TRBJ1-4
v_call: TRBV28
d_call: TRBD1
clone_size: -
cdr3_length: 15
cdr3_aa: CASSPLDRGDEKLFF
cdr3_nt: TGTGCCAGCAGTCCCTTGGACAGGGGGGATGAAAAACTGTTTTTT

j_call: TRBJ1-4
v_call: TRBV5-1
d_call: -
clone_size: -
cdr3_length: 15
cdr3_aa: CASSPSLATNEKLFF
cdr3_nt: TGCGCCAGCAGCCCCAGTCTCGCAACTAATGAAAAACTGTTTTTT

j_call: TRBJ2-7
v_call: TRBV5-1
d_call: -
clone_size: -
cdr3_length: 14
cdr3_aa: CASSLVRVDYEQYF
cdr3_nt: TGCGCCAGCAGCTTGGTTCGGGTTGACTACGAGCAGTACTTC

j_call: TRBJ2-1
v_call: TRBV19
d_call: TRBD2
clone_size: -
cdr3_length: 20
cdr3_aa: CASSTLAGGQLRSSYNEQFF
cdr3_nt: TGTGCCAGTAGTACGCTAGCGGGAGGTCAATTGCGGAGCTCCTACAATGAGCAGTTCTTC

j_call: TRBJ2-7
v_call: TRBV6-1
d_call: TRBD1
clone_size: -
cdr3_length: 13
cdr3_aa: CASRWTGIYEQYF
cdr3_nt: TGTGCCAGCAGATGGACAGGGATTTACGAGCAGTACTTC

j_call: TRBJ1-2
v_call: TRBV19
d_call: TRBD1
clone_size: -
cdr3_length: 17
cdr3_aa: CASSIKGPGQGVYGYTF
cdr3_nt: TGTGCCAGTAGTATAAAAGGCCCGGGACAGGGTGTCTATGGCTACACCTTC

j_call: TRBJ2-2
v_call: TRBV5-1
d_call: TRBD2
clone_size: -
cdr3_length: 15
cdr3_aa: CASSTGLGNTGELFF
cdr3_nt: TGCGCCAGCAGCACGGGACTAGGGAACACCGGGGAGCTGTTTTTT

j_call: TRBJ1-1
v_call: TRBV28
d_call: -
clone_size: -
cdr3_length: 14
cdr3_aa: CASSLGRGNTEAFF
cdr3_nt: TGTGCCAGCAGTTTAGGCAGGGGGAACACTGAAGCTTTCTTT

j_call: TRBJ2-5
v_call: TRBV6-1
d_call: -
clone_size: -
cdr3_length: 15
cdr3_aa: CASMNPGTPQETQYF
cdr3_nt: TGTGCCAGCATGAACCCGGGGACACCCCAAGAGACCCAGTACTTC

j_call: TRBJ1-5
v_call: TRBV5-1
d_call: -
clone_size: -
cdr3_length: 18
cdr3_aa: CASSPREGGPTGNQPQHF
cdr3_nt: TGCGCCAGCAGCCCGAGAGAGGGGGGGCCCACAGGCAATCAGCCCCAGCATTTT

j_call: TRBJ1-1
v_call: TRBV30
d_call: -
clone_size: once
cdr3_length: 10
cdr3_aa: CAWMSSQAFF
cdr3_nt: TGTGCCTGGATGTCTTCTCAAGCTTTCTTT

j_call: TRBJ1-4
v_call: TRBV5-1
d_call: TRBD1
clone_size: -
cdr3_length: 17
cdr3_aa: CASSLGAPGQANEKLFF
cdr3_nt: TGCGCCAGCAGCTTGGGGGCTCCGGGACAGGCAAATGAAAAACTGTTTTTT

j_call: TRBJ2-7
v_call: TRBV20-1
d_call: -
clone_size: -
cdr3_length: 11
cdr3_aa: CSASGSGEQYF
cdr3_nt: TGCAGTGCTAGCGGGAGTGGCGAGCAGTACTTC

j_call: TRBJ1-5
v_call: TRBV19
d_call: -
clone_size: once
cdr3_length: 14
cdr3_aa: CASRLGGGDQPQHF
cdr3_nt: TGTGCCAGTAGATTAGGAGGGGGGGACCAGCCCCAGCATTTT

j_call: TRBJ2-5
v_call: TRBV5-1
d_call: TRBD2
clone_size: -
cdr3_length: 15
cdr3_aa: CASSQPSGDQETQYF
cdr3_nt: TGCGCCAGCAGCCAGCCCAGCGGGGATCAAGAGACCCAGTACTTC

j_call: TRBJ1-6
v_call: TRBV19
d_call: TRBD1
clone_size: -
cdr3_length: 13
cdr3_aa: CATGTGWDSPLHF
cdr3_nt: TGTGCCACCGGGACAGGGTGGGATTCACCCCTCCACTTT

j_call: TRBJ2-7
v_call: TRBV6-1
d_call: TRBD1
clone_size: once
cdr3_length: 15
cdr3_aa: CASSPGTGGIYEQYF
cdr3_nt: TGTGCCAGCAGTCCCGGGACAGGGGGCATCTACGAGCAGTACTTC

j_call: TRBJ2-7
v_call: TRBV5-6
d_call: -
clone_size: once
cdr3_length: 11
cdr3_aa: CASSVLREQYF
cdr3_nt: TGTGCCAGCAGCGTTCTTCGCGAGCAGTACTTC

j_call: TRBJ2-3
v_call: TRBV12-5
d_call: -
clone_size: few
cdr3_length: 13
cdr3_aa: CASGRIQEDTQYF
cdr3_nt: TGTGCTAGTGGCAGAATACAGGAGGATACGCAGTATTTT